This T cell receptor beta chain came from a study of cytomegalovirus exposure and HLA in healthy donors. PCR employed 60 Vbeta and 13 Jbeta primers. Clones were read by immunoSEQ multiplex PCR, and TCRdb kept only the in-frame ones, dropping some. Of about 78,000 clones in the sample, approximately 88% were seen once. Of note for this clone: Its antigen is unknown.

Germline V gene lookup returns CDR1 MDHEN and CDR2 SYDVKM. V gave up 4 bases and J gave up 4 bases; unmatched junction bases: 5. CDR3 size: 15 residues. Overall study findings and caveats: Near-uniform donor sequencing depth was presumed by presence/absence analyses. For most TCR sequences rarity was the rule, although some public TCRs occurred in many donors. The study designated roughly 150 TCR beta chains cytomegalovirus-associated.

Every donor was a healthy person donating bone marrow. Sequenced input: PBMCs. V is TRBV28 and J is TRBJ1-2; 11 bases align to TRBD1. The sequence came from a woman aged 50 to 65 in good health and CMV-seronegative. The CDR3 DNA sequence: TGTGCCAGCAGTTCCCCGGGACAGGGGGGCTATGGCTACACCTTC. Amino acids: CASSSPGQGGYGYTF.